The T cell receptor (beta chain) under discussion was sequenced for a study of T cell repertoires in cytomegalovirus infection. About the study: Indications of both CMV infection and matching HLA type were provided by public TCR beta signatures. Regarding the study as a whole: Dominating the ex vivo response were HLA-C-restricted CMV-specific TCR beta clonotypes. Summed frequency of public TCR beta families distinguished CMV carriers with the relevant HLA.

A single record per CDR3 protein comes from TCRdb applying MiXCR to the reads. Here the sample spans more than 500,000 distinct CDR3 sequences, 16% being singletons. This clonotype was seen a handful of times. Its antigen is still unknown. The source of this sequence is a human donor in good health (CMV status not recorded). Some clones in this sample may be carry-over from other donors' samples. The sequencing input was CD8+ T cells from PBMCs.

CDR3: CASRPDREKGYTF. The CDR3 nucleotides are TGTGCCAGCAGGCCGGACAGGGAAAAGGGCTACACCTTC. This chain connects TRBV28 to TRBJ1-2; 8 positions agree with TRBD1. The V and J ends lost 6 bases and 8 bases, in that order; junction bases with no gene match: 8. The CDR3 runs 13 residues. Germline CDR1 reads MDHEN; CDR2 reads SYDVKM.